Detailed here is one T cell receptor (beta chain). Its cognate antigen is unknown. Germline is not matched at one junction end, which may reflect a read error. RNA transcripts were the template for amplifying TCR beta CDR3 regions. The TCR CDR3 first-round RT-PCR relied on the HTBI primer set. TCRdb ran MiXCR on the multiplex PCR reads and lists one entry per CDR3 protein. The repertoire has fewer than 550,000 distinct CDR3 sequences, approximately 24% of them found once; the top ten carry 11%. Germline CDR1 MNHNS, CDR2 SASEGT. The CDR3 is made up of 13 amino acids. These data come from a study of T cells in Graves' hyperthyroidism and ophthalmopathy. Study-wide findings and caveats: Most expanded thyroid clonotypes above 0.001 also appeared in blood.

Used for diagnoses were clinical symptoms, serum thyroxine and TRAb, thyroid ultrasound and orbital computed tomography. The gene calls are TRBV6-1 and TRBJ2-4, with a tentative D call TRBD2 (5 bases). The sequencing input was blood. This TCR derives from a woman in her 30s with Graves' ophthalmopathy. CDR3 bases: TGTGTCAGCATTCGGGATCTAGGGTCGTTTCAGTACTTC. Amino acid sequence: CVSIRDLGSFQYF.